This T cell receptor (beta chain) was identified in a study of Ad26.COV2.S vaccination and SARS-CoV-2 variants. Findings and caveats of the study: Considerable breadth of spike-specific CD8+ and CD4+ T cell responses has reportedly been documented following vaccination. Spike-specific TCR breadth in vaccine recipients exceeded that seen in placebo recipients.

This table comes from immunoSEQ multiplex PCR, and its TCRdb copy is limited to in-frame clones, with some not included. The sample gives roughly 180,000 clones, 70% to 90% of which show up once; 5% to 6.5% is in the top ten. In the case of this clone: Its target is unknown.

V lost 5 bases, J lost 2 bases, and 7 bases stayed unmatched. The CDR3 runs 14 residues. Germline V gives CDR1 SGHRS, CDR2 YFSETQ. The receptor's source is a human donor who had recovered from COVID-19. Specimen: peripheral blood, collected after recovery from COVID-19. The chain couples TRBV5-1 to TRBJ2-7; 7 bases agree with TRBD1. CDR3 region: CASRTSTGPYEQYF. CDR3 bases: TGCGCCAGCAGGACCTCGACAGGGCCCTACGAGCAGTACTTC.